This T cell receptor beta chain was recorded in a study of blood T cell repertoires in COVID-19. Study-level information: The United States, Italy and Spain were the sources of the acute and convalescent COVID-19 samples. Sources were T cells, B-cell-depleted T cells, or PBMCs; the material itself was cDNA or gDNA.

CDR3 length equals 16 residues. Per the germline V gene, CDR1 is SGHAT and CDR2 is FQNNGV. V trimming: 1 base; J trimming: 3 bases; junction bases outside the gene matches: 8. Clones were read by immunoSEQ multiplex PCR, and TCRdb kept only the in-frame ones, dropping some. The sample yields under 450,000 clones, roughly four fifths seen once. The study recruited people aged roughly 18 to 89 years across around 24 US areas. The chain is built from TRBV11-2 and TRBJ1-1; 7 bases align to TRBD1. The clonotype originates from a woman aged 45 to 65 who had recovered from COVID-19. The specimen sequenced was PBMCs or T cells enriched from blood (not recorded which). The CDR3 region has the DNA TGTGCCAGCAGCTTAGTCAATGTCAGGGGGGACACTGAAGCTTTCTTT. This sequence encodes CASSLVNVRGDTEAFF.